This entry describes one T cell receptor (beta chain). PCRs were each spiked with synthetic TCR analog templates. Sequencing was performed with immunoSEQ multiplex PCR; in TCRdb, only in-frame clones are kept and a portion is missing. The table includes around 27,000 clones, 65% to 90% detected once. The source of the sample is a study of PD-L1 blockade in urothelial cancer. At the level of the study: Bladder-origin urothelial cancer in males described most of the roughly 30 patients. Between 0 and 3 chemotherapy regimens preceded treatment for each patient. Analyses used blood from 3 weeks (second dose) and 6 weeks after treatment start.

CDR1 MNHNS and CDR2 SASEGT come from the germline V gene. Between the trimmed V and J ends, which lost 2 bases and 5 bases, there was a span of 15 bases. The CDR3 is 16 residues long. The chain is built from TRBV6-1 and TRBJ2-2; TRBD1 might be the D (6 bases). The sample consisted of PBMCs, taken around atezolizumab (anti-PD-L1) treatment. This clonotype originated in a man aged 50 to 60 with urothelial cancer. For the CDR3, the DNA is TGTGCCAGCAGTGAAATGGGGGCAGCAGGGACCGGGGAGCTGTTTTTT. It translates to CASSEMGAAGTGELFF.